Listed here is a single T cell receptor beta chain. As yet, its antigen is unknown. This sample was taken from a study of cytomegalovirus exposure and HLA in healthy donors. About the study: One earlier analysis, a look at around 170 million T cells, found about 100 million unique TCR beta sequences. Study-wide results and caveats: Later, an analysis showed that TCR beta chains associated with HLA were more clonally expanded than others that were equally common. Confirmation in vitro established that a few CMV-associated chains were specific for CMV antigens. Presence/absence comparisons presumed near-even sequencing depth among donors.

PCR primers comprised 60 Vbeta and 13 Jbeta primers. Produced via immunoSEQ multiplex PCR; TCRdb's table is partial and in-frame only. Seen here are some 57,000 clones, around 50% observed once, and the top ten hold 12%. This TCR was sampled from a human donor in good health. Sample: PBMCs.

The CDR3 sequence: CASRRGVSNQPQHF. The CDR3 DNA reads as TGTGCCAGCAGGCGGGGGGTCAGCAATCAGCCCCAGCATTTT. The chain recombines TRBV6-1 with TRBJ1-5, with a possible D match to TRBD1 (5 bases). Trimming removed 6 bases from V and 1 base from J, with 10 bases in between. This CDR3 comprises 14 residues. The germline V gene has CDR1 MNHNS and CDR2 SASEGT.